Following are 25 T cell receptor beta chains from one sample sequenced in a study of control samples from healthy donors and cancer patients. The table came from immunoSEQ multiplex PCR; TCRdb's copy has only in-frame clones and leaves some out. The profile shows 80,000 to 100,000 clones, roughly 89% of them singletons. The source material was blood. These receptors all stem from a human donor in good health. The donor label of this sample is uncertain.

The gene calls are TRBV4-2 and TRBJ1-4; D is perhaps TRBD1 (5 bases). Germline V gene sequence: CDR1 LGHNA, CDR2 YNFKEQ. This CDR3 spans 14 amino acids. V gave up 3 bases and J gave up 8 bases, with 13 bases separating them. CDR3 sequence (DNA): TGTGCCAGCAGCCAGGACAAGATTAGCGAAAAACTGTTTTTT. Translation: CASSQDKISEKLFF.

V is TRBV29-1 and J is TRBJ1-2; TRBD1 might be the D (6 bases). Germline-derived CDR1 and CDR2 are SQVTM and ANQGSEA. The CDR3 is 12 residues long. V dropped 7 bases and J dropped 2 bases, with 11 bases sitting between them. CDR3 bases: TGCAGCGCCCTGACAGGCAACTATGGCTACACCTTC. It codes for CSALTGNYGYTF.

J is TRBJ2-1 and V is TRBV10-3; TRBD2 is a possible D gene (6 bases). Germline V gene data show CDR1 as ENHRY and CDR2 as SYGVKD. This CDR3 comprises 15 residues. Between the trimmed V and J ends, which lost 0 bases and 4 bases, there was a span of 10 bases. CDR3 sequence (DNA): TGTGCCATCAGTGAGTCGGGGGAGGCTTACAATGAGCAGTTCTTC. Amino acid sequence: CAISESGEAYNEQFF.

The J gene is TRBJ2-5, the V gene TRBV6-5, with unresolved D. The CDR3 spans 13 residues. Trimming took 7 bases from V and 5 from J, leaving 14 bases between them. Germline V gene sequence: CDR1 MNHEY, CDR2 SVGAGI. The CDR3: CASIRSGSETQYF. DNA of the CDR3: TGTGCCAGCATTAGGTCAGGTTCCGAGACCCAGTACTTC.

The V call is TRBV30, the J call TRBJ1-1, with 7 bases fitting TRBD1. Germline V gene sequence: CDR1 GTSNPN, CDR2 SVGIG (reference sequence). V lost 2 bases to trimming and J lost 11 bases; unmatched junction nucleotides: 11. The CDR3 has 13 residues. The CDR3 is CAWSSSGGMMAFF. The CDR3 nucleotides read TGTGCCTGGAGTTCTTCAGGGGGTATGATGGCTTTCTTT.

The CDR3 spells CASSPGPTHSYTF. The CDR3 coding sequence is TGTGCCAGCAGCCCGGGACCGACACACAGCTACACCTTC. This chain links TRBV6-5 with TRBJ1-2; possibly TRBD1 for D (5 bases). Germline assignment: CDR1 MNHEY and CDR2 SVGAGI. V was cut by 6 bases and J by 9 bases, with 17 bases left in between. The CDR3 totals 13 residues.

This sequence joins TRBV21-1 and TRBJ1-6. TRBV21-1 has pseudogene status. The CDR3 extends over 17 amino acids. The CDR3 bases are TGTGCCAGCAGCCCGCCGGTACGGGACCCCTATAATTCACCCCTCCACTTT. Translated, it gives CASSPPVRDPYNSPLHF.

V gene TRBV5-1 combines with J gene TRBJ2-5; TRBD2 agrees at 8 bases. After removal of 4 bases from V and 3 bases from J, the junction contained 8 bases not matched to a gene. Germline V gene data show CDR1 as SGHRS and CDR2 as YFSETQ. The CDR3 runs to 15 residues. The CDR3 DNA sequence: TGCGCCAGCAGCCGGAACGCCGGGGGGGAAGAGACCCAGTACTTC. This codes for CASSRNAGGEETQYF.

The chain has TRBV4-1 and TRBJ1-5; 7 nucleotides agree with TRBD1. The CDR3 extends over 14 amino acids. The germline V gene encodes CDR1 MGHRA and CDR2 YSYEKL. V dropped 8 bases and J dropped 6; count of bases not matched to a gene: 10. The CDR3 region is CASARDRDFQPQHF. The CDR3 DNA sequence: TGCGCCAGCGCCAGGGACAGAGACTTTCAGCCCCAGCATTTT.

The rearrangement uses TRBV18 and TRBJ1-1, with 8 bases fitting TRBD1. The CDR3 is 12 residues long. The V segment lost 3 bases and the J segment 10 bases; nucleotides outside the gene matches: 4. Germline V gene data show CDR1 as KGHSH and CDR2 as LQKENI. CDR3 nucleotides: TGTGCCAGCTCACCGGACAGGGTCGGAGCTTTCTTT. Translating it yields CASSPDRVGAFF.

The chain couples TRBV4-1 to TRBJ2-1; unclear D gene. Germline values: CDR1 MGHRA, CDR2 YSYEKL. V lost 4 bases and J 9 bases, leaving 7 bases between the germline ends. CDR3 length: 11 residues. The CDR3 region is CASSLVGEQFF. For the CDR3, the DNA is TGCGCCAGCAGCCTAGTTGGTGAGCAGTTCTTC.

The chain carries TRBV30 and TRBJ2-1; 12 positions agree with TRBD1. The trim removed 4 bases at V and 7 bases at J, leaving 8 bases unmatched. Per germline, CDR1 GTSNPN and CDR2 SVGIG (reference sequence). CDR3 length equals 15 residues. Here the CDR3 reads CAWKSPGQGANEQFF. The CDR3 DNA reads TGTGCCTGGAAATCACCGGGACAGGGGGCTAATGAGCAGTTCTTC.

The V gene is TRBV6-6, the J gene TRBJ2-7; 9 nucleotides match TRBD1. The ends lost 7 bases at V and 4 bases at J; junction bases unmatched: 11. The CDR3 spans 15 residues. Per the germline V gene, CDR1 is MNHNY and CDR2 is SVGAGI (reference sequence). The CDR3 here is CASTPEGDRAYEQYF. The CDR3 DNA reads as TGTGCCAGCACCCCCGAGGGGGACAGGGCTTACGAGCAGTACTTC.

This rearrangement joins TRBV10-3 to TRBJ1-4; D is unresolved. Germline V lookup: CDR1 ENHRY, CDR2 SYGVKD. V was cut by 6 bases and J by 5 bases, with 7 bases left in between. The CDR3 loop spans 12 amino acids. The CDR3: CAISPGNEKLFF. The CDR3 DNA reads TGTGCCATCAGCCCAGGAAATGAAAAACTGTTTTTT.

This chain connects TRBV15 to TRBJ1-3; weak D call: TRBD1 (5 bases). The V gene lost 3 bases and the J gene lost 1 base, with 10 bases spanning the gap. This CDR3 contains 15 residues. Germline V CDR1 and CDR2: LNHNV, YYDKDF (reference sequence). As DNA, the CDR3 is TGTGCCACCAGCAGCCGTGGGGCTTCTGGAAACACCATATATTTT. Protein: CATSSRGASGNTIYF. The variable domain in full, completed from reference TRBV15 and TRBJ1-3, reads DAMVIQNPRYQVTQFGKPVTLSCSQTLNHNVMYWYQQKSSQAPKLLFHYYDKDFNNEADTPDNFQSRRPNTSFCFLDIRSPGLGDTAMYLCATSSRGASGNTIYFGEGSWLTVV.

The CDR3 loop reads CASSQMVAGELFF. The CDR3, as DNA: TGTGCCAGCAGCCAGATGGTTGCCGGGGAGCTGTTTTTT. The chain is built from TRBV5-4 and TRBJ2-2, with D hard to call. Germline-derived CDR1 and CDR2 are SGHNT and YYREEE (reference sequence). V lost 4 bases and J lost 6, with 10 bases in between. CDR3 length: 13 amino acids.

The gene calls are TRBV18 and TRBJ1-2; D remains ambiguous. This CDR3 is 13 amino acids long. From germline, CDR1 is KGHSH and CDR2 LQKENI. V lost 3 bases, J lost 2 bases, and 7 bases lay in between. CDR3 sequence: CASSPSENYGYTF. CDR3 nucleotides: TGTGCCAGCTCACCTTCAGAGAACTATGGCTACACCTTC.

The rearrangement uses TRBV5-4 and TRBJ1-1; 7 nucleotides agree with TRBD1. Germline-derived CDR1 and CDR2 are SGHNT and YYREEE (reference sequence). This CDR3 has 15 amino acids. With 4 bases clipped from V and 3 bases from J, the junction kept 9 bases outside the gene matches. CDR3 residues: CASSPRQGVDTEAFF. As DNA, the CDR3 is TGTGCCAGCAGCCCAAGACAGGGTGTAGACACTGAAGCTTTCTTT.

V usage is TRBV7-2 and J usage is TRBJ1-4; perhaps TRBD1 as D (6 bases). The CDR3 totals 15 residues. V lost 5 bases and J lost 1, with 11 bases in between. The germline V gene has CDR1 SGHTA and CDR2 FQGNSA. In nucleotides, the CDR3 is TGTGCCAGCAGCCCCCAACAGGGAACTAATGAAAAACTGTTTTTT. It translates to CASSPQQGTNEKLFF.

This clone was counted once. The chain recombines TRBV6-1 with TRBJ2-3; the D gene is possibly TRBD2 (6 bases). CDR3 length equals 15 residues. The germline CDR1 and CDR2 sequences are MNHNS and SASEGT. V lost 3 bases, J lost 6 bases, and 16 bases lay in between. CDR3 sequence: CASSDSPSAVDTQYF. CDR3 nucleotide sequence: TGTGCCAGCAGTGATTCCCCTAGCGCCGTGGATACGCAGTATTTT.

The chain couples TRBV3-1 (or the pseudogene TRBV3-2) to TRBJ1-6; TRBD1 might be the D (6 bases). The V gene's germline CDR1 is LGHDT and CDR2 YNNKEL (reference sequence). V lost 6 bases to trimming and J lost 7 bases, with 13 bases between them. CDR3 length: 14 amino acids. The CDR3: CASRPGTSNSPLHF. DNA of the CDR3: TGTGCCAGCAGACCCGGGACATCAAATTCACCCCTCCACTTT.

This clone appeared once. The CDR3 region is CASSQARDRAANEKLFF. The CDR3 DNA is TGTGCCAGCAGCCAAGCCCGGGACAGGGCTGCTAATGAAAAACTGTTTTTT. The chain carries TRBV4-2 and TRBJ1-4; 9 bases agree with TRBD1. Per germline, CDR1 LGHNA and CDR2 YNFKEQ. V was pared by 1 base and J by 3 bases, with 6 bases of the junction left unmatched. The CDR3 has 17 amino acids.

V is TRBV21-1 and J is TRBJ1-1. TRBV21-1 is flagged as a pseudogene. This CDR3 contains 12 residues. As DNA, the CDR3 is TGTGCCAGCAGGGTGTACGGGACTGAAGCTTTCTTT. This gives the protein CASRVYGTEAFF.

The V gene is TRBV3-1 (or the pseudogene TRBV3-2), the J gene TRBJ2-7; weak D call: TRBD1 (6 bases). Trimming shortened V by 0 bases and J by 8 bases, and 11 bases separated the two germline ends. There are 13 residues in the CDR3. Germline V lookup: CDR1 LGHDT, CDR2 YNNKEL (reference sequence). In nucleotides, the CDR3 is TGTGCCAGCAGCCAAGATCTTGGGGGCCAGCAGTACGTC. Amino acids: CASSQDLGGQQYV.

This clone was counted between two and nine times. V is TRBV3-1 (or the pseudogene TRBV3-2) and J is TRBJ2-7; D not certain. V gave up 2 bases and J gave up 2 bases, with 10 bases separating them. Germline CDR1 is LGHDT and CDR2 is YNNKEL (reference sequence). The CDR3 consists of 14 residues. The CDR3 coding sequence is TGTGCCAGCAGCCAATTAAGGGTGACCTACGAGCAGTACTTC. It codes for CASSQLRVTYEQYF.